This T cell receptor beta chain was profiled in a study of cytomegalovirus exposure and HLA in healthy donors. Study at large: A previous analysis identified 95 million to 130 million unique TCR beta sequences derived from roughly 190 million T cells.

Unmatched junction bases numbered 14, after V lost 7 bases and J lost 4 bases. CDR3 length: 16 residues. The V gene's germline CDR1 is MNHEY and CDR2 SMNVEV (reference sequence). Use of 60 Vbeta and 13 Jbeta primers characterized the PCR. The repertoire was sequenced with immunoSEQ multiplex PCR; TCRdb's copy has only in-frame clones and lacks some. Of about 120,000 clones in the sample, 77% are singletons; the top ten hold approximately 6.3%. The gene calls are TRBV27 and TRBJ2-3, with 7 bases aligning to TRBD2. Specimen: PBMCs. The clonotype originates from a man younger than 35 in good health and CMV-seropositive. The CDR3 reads CASTSPGGSRADTQYF. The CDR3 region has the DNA TGTGCCAGCACCTCGCCGGGGGGTAGTAGAGCAGATACGCAGTATTTT.